The T cell receptor beta chain described here comes from a study of graft-versus-host responses after intestinal transplantation. Findings and caveats of the study: There were GvH clones found in recipient marrow, and some of them appeared first in ileum or blood.

Clones were read by immunoSEQ multiplex PCR, and TCRdb kept only the in-frame ones, dropping some. The sample consists of about 21,000 clones, roughly 89% of them appearing once. With respect to this clone: Its cognate antigen is unknown.

The CDR3 contains 16 residues. Trimming took 3 bases from V and 7 from J; bases not matched to a gene: 12. Germline CDR1 is SGHDN and CDR2 is FVKESK. The V call is TRBV14, the J call TRBJ1-2; the match to TRBD1 covers 9 bases. Specimen: PBMCs, collected around 65 days after intestinal transplantation. The TCR comes from a human patient who received an intestinal transplant, so some T cells may come from the graft donor. CDR3 in DNA: TGTGCCAGCAGCCACCCCGTAACAGGGGGCTATGTTGGCTACACCTTC. Encoded protein: CASSHPVTGGYVGYTF.